This is a list of T cell receptor beta chains from one sample in a study of cytomegalovirus exposure and HLA in healthy donors. Generated by immunoSEQ multiplex PCR, the TCRdb table keeps only in-frame clones and is missing some. Of about 150,000 clones listed, around nine tenths were seen once; the top ten hold less than 5.5%. Sequencing used PBMCs. The receptor source for this set is a woman in her thirties in good health and CMV-seronegative. Both conserved end residues are part of each CDR3. The D gene is left open where the match is weak. Only part of the rows carry a size: once, few, many, or a class if the clone is expanded.

V: TRBV7-9
length: 16
D: TRBD2
J: TRBJ2-1
size: NA
DNA: TGTGCCAGCAGCCCCCTGACTAGCGGGAGTGGCAATGAGCAGTTCTTC
CDR3: CASSPLTSGSGNEQFF

V: TRBV18
length: 12
D: NA
J: TRBJ1-2
size: NA
DNA: TGTGCCAGCTCACCAACATCCTATGGCTACACCTTC
CDR3: CASSPTSYGYTF

V: TRBV28
length: 13
D: TRBD1
J: TRBJ1-2
size: once
DNA: TGTGCCAGCAGTCCCGGGACAGGGTCTGGCTACACCTTC
CDR3: CASSPGTGSGYTF

V: TRBV7-6
length: 15
D: TRBD1
J: TRBJ2-1
size: NA
DNA: TGTGCCAGCAGCTTCGGGACAGGGGGCTACAATGAGCAGTTCTTC
CDR3: CASSFGTGGYNEQFF

V: TRBV6-1
length: 15
D: NA
J: TRBJ1-4
size: NA
DNA: TGTGCCAGCAGTGAATTACAGCCCGGGCTCGGGGAACTGTTTTTT
CDR3: CASSELQPGLGELFF

V: TRBV4-3
length: 15
D: TRBD2
J: TRBJ2-7
size: NA
DNA: TGCGCCAGCAGCCAATGGCGGGAGGGGGACTACGAGCAGTACTTC
CDR3: CASSQWREGDYEQYF

V: TRBV6-6
length: 14
D: NA
J: TRBJ1-2
size: NA
DNA: TGTGCCAGCAGGCCCTCGGCAGGGGAGGGTGGCTACACCTTC
CDR3: CASRPSAGEGGYTF

V: TRBV7-8
length: 16
D: TRBD1
J: TRBJ1-2
size: NA
DNA: TGTGCCAGCAGCTCGCTAGGAGGACAGGGGGCGTATGGCTACACCTTC
CDR3: CASSSLGGQGAYGYTF

V: TRBV7-2
length: 20
D: TRBD1
J: TRBJ2-3
size: NA
DNA: TGTGCCAGCAGCTTAGCCGGTTACAGGGGACGCCATAGGAGCACAGATACGCAGTATTTT
CDR3: CASSLAGYRGRHRSTDTQYF

V: TRBV30
length: 14
D: NA
J: TRBJ2-1
size: NA
DNA: TGTGCCGGCTTTGTCTTTCAGGGCTACAATGAGCAGTTCTTC
CDR3: CAGFVFQGYNEQFF

V: TRBV6-5
length: 16
D: TRBD1
J: TRBJ1-1
size: NA
DNA: TGTGCCAGCAGTTTCGTATCAGGGGGAAGAGGGACTGAAGCTTTCTTT
CDR3: CASSFVSGGRGTEAFF

V: TRBV19
length: 18
D: TRBD1
J: TRBJ1-5
size: NA
DNA: TGTGCCAGTAGTATAGAGGGACAGTGGTTGGCCCACAATCAGCCCCAGCATTTT
CDR3: CASSIEGQWLAHNQPQHF

V: TRBV4-1
length: 17
D: NA
J: TRBJ2-1
size: NA
DNA: TGCGCCAGCAGCCAAGATTCCCGCGGGGGCGGGTACAATGAGCAGTTCTTC
CDR3: CASSQDSRGGGYNEQFF

V: TRBV19
length: 15
D: TRBD2
J: TRBJ2-1
size: few
DNA: TGTGCCAGTAGTATAAGTGGCGGGGGGTACAATGAGCAGTTCTTC
CDR3: CASSISGGGYNEQFF

V: TRBV4-3
length: 18
D: TRBD2
J: TRBJ2-3
size: once
DNA: TGCGCCAGCAGCCAAGATCAGGGCGGGAGGTCTCCCACAGATACGCAGTATTTT
CDR3: CASSQDQGGRSPTDTQYF

V: TRBV4-2
length: 16
D: TRBD2
J: TRBJ2-7
size: few
DNA: TGTGCCAGCAGCCATACCCTAGCGGGAGGGACCTACGAGCAGTACTTC
CDR3: CASSHTLAGGTYEQYF

V: TRBV7-8
length: 17
D: TRBD1
J: TRBJ1-2
size: NA
DNA: TGTGCCAGCAGCAACCGGGACAGGGGGCCTGCTAACTATGGCTACACCTTC
CDR3: CASSNRDRGPANYGYTF

V: TRBV11-1
length: 15
D: TRBD2
J: TRBJ2-7
size: few
DNA: TGTGCCAGCAGCCTCAGTAGCGGGACCTCCTACGAGCAGTACTTC
CDR3: CASSLSSGTSYEQYF

V: TRBV11-1
length: 16
D: NA
J: TRBJ2-3
size: once
DNA: TGTGCCAGCACGCCCCTAGGGGAAACTAGCACAGATACGCAGTATTTT
CDR3: CASTPLGETSTDTQYF

V: TRBV9
length: 15
D: NA
J: TRBJ1-1
size: once
DNA: TGTGCCAGCAGCCCCCGGACAGTACCGGGGACTGAAGCTTTCTTT
CDR3: CASSPRTVPGTEAFF

V: TRBV7-8
length: 15
D: TRBD2
J: TRBJ2-1
size: NA
DNA: TGTGCCAGCAGCGTCGGAAGACTAGCGTCCAATGAGCAGTTCTTC
CDR3: CASSVGRLASNEQFF

V: TRBV9
length: 13
D: NA
J: TRBJ2-3
size: once
DNA: TGTGCCAGCAGCGCAAACAGGGATGATACGCAGTATTTT
CDR3: CASSANRDDTQYF

V: TRBV7-9
length: 14
D: NA
J: TRBJ1-1
size: once
DNA: TGTGCCAGCAGCTTGTCTGGGGCGTACACTGAAGCTTTCTTT
CDR3: CASSLSGAYTEAFF

V: TRBV15
length: 16
D: NA
J: TRBJ2-3
size: once
DNA: TGTGCCACCAGCAGAGGATACGGGGACTCTGGGGATACGCAGTATTTT
CDR3: CATSRGYGDSGDTQYF